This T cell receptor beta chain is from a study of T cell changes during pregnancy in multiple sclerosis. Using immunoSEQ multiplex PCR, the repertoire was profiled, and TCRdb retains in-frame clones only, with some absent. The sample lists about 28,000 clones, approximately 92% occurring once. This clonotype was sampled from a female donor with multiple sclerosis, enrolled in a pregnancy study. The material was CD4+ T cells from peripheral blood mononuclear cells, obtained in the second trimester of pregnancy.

The CDR3 reads CASSPRRVNTEAFF. Here the CDR3 DNA reads TGTGCCAGCAGTCCCCGTCGGGTGAACACTGAAGCTTTCTTT. The chain carries TRBV6-5 and TRBJ1-1, with D unresolved. The V gene's germline CDR1 is MNHEY and CDR2 SVGAGI. The length of the CDR3 is 14 residues. V was cut by 5 bases and J by 0 bases, with 10 bases left in between.